This entry describes one TCR beta chain. What it binds is not known. Germline V gene sequence: CDR1 LGHNA, CDR2 YNFKEQ. There are 16 residues in the CDR3. Unmatched junction bases numbered 4, after V lost 0 bases and J lost 5 bases. The data originate from a study of cytomegalovirus exposure and HLA in healthy donors. Study observations and caveats: A later examination showed that TCR association rates differed by HLA locus, with DRB1 most and HLA-C fewest. An assumption of roughly uniform sequencing depth across donors underlay the presence/absence analyses. Later analysis associated a missense DCLRE1C variant with TCR beta V- and J-gene trimming.

The PCR made use of 60 Vbeta and 13 Jbeta primers. Sequencing was performed with immunoSEQ multiplex PCR; in TCRdb, only in-frame clones are kept and a portion is missing. The sample includes some 270,000 clones, about 80% of them seen just once. Sequencing was performed on PBMCs. The clonotype comes from a girl aged 2 to 9 in good health and CMV-seronegative. The genes are TRBV4-2 and TRBJ2-2, with 9 nucleotides matching TRBD2. The CDR3 loop reads CASSQEGSGGTGELFF. In nucleotides, the CDR3 is TGTGCCAGCAGCCAAGAGGGTAGCGGGGGAACCGGGGAGCTGTTTTTT.